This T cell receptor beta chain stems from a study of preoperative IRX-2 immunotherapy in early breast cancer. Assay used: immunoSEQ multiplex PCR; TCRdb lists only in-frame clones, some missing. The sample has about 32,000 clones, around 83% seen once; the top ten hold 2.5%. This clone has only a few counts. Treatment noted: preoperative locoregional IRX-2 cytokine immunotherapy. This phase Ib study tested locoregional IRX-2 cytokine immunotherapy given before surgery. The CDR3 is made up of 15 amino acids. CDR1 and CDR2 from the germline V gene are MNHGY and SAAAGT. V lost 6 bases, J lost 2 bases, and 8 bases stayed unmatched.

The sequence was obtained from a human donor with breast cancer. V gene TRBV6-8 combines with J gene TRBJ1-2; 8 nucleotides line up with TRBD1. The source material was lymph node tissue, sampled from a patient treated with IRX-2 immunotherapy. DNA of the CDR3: TGTGCCAGCAGGGACAGGGAGGCTTCCAACTATGGCTACACCTTC. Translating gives CASRDREASNYGYTF.